This T cell receptor (beta chain) came from a study of T cells in Graves' hyperthyroidism and ophthalmopathy. The germline CDR1 and CDR2 sequences are SGHRS and YFSETQ. The CDR3 spans 15 residues. With 0 bases removed from V and 5 bases from J, the gap between germline ends came to 13 bases. Researchers amplified the TCR beta CDR3 regions from RNA transcripts. Carried out on the TCR CDR3, a first-round RT-PCR used the HTBI primer set. Each CDR3 protein gets one entry after TCRdb re-called the multiplex PCR reads with MiXCR. The sample consists of roughly 300,000 distinct CDR3 sequences, around 23% of them appearing once. This clonotype was detected ten times or more.

The sequenced material came from blood. This chain links TRBV5-1 with TRBJ2-3; D gene unclear. This TCR was sampled from a woman between 50 and 59 years old with Graves' hyperthyroidism. The CDR3 DNA is TGCGCCAGCAGCTTGGGGTGGTCGCCGGGAGATACGCAGTATTTT. It yields the protein CASSLGWSPGDTQYF.